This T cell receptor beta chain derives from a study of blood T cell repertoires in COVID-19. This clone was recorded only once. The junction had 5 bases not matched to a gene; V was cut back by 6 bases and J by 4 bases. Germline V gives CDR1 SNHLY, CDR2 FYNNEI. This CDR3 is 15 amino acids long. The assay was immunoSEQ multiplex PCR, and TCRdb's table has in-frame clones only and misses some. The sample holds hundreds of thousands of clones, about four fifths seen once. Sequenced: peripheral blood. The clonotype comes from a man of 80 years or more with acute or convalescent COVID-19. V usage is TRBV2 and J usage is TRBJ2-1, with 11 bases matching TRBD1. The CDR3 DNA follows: TGTGCCAGCAGGGGGGACAGGGGGGTTTACAATGAGCAGTTCTTC. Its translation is CASRGDRGVYNEQFF.